A single sample is the source of the 6 T cell receptor beta chains below, sequenced in a study of shared clonotypes between healthy human individuals. Profiling relied on immunoSEQ multiplex PCR, and the TCRdb table lists in-frame clones only, not all of them. The data show 470,000 or so clones, around 85% seen once. Sequenced sample: PBMCs. Source of these receptors: a woman in her thirties or forties in good health. Some clones in this sample may be carry-over from other donors' samples.

V and J are TRBV27 and TRBJ2-1, with D possibly TRBD2 on 6 matching bases. Germline V gene data show CDR1 as MNHEY and CDR2 as SMNVEV (reference sequence). Trimming took off 10 bases at V and 3 bases at J, with 16 bases between the two ends. This CDR3 is built from 14 residues. CDR3: CATLGGDSYNEQFF. The CDR3 DNA follows: TGTGCCACCTTGGGGGGAGACAGCTACAATGAGCAGTTCTTC.

The CDR3: CASSLMPHPRIYEQYF. The CDR3 nucleotides read TGTGCCAGCAGTCTAATGCCTCACCCGAGGATCTACGAGCAGTACTTC. V gene TRBV27 combines with J gene TRBJ2-7, with unresolved D. This CDR3 spans 16 amino acids. Deletions cut 5 bases from V and 3 bases from J, with 20 bases between. The germline gives CDR1 MNHEY, CDR2 SMNVEV (reference sequence).

This clone was picked up many times. This chain joins TRBV9 and TRBJ2-7; D is uncertain. This CDR3 contains 15 residues. Germline values: CDR1 SGDLS, CDR2 YYNGEE. Deletions cut 4 bases from V and 0 bases from J, with 14 bases between. The CDR3 protein is CASSPVAADSYEQYF. The CDR3 bases are TGTGCCAGCAGCCCCGTGGCAGCTGACTCCTACGAGCAGTACTTC.

To note about this clone: A read error is likely here: a far larger clone is one base away. This sample includes further DNA sequences coding for the same CDR3. V usage is TRBV7-2 and J usage is TRBJ1-4; TRBD1 aligns across 7 bases. This CDR3 contains 14 residues. Per germline, CDR1 SGHTA and CDR2 FQGNSA. DNA of the CDR3: TGTGCCAGTAGCTTCGACAGGGTTAATGAAAAACTGTTTTTT. It translates to CASSFDRVNEKLFF.

V usage is TRBV4-2 and J usage is TRBJ2-7, with 7 positions matching TRBD2. Germline lookup yields CDR1 LGHNA and CDR2 YNFKEQ. The CDR3 spans 16 residues. After removal of 2 bases from V and 3 bases from J, the junction contained 10 bases not matched to a gene. Here the CDR3 reads CASSQRLADYGYEQYF. DNA of the CDR3: TGTGCCAGCAGCCAACGCCTAGCGGACTATGGCTACGAGCAGTACTTC.

The table lists this clone with many counts. The sample holds other DNA sequences that translate to the same CDR3. V and J are TRBV6-4 and TRBJ2-1, with 10 positions matching TRBD2. This CDR3 contains 15 residues. V lost 10 bases to trimming and J lost 5 bases; unmatched junction nucleotides: 11. Germline values: CDR1 MRHNA, CDR2 SNTAGT. This CDR3 reads CATSSGTSDHNEQFF. In DNA, the CDR3 is TGTGCCACCTCATCCGGGACTAGCGACCACAATGAGCAGTTCTTC.